This TCR beta chain was obtained from a study of control samples from healthy donors and cancer patients. From germline, CDR1 is SEHNR and CDR2 FQNEAQ (reference sequence). This CDR3 comprises 15 residues. V gave up 6 bases and J gave up 2 bases; unmatched junction bases: 10. Libraries were prepared by immunoSEQ multiplex PCR; TCRdb keeps only in-frame clonotypes and omits some of them. The repertoire holds roughly 450,000 clones, with 90% as singletons. Sequenced: PBMCs. The J gene is TRBJ2-7, the V gene TRBV7-9, with 7 bases fitting TRBD1. This receptor was obtained from a man aged 35 to 55 with head and neck cancer. CDR3 sequence (DNA): TGTGCCAGCAGGGGGCCGGAGGACAGGACCTACGAGCAGTACTTC. Translated, it gives CASRGPEDRTYEQYF. Full variable domain (rest looked up from reference TRBV7-9 and TRBJ2-7): DTGVSQNPRHKITKRGQNVTFRCDPISEHNRLYWYRQTLGQGPEFLTYFQNEAQLEKSRLLSDRFSAERPKGSFSTLEIQRTEQGDSAMYLCASRGPEDRTYEQYFGPGTRLTVT.